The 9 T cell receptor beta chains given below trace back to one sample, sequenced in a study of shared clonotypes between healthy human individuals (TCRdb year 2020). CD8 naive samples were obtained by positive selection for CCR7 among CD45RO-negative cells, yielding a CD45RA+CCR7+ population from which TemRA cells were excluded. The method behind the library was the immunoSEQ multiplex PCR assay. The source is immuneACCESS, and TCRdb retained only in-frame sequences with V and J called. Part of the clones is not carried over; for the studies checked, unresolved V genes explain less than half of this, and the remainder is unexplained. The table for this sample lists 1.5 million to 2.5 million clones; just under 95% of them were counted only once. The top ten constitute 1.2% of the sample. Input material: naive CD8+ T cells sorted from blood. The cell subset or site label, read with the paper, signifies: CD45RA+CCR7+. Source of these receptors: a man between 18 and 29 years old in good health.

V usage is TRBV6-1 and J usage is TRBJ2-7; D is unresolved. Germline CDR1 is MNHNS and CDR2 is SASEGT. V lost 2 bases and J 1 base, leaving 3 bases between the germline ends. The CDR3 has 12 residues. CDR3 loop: CASSEMSYEQYF. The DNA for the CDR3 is TGTGCCAGCAGTGAAATGTCCTACGAGCAGTACTTC.

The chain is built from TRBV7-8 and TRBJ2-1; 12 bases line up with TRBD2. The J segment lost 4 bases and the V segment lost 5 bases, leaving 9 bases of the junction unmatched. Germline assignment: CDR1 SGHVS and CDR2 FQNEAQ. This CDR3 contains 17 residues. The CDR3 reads CASSPISGTSGYNEQFF. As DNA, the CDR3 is TGTGCCAGCAGCCCCATTTCCGGGACTAGCGGGTACAATGAGCAGTTCTTC.

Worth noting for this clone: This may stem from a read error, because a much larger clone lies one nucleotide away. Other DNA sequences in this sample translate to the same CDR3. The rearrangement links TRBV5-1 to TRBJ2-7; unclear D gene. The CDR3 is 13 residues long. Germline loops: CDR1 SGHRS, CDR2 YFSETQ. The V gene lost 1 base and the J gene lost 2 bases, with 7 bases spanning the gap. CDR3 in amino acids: CASSLTETYEQYF. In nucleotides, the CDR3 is TGCGCCAGCAGCTTGACGGAAACCTACGAGCAGTACTTC.

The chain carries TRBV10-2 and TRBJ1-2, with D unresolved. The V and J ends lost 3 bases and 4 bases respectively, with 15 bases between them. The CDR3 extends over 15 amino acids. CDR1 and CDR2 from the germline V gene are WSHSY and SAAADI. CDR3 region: CASSDKHPRAYGYTF. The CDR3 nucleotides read TGCGCCAGCAGTGATAAGCACCCGAGGGCCTATGGCTACACCTTC.

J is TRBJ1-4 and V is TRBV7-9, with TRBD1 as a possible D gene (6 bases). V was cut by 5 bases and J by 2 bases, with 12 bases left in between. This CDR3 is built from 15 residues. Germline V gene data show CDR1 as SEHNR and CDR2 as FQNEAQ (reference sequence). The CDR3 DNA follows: TGTGCCAGCAGCCAACGACAGGCGACTAATGAAAAACTGTTTTTT. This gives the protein CASSQRQATNEKLFF.

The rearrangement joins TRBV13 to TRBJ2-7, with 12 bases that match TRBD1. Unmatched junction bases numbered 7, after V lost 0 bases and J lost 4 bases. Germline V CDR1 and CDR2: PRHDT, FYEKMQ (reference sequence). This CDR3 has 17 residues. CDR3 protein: CASSLGGTGGGQYEQYF. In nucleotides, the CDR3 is TGTGCCAGCAGCTTAGGGGGGACAGGGGGCGGCCAATACGAGCAGTACTTC.

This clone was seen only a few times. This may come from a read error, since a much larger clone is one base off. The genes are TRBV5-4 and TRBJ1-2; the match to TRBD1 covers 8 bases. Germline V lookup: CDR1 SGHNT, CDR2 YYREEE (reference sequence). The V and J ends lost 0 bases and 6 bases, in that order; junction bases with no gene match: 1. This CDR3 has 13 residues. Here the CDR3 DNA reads TGTGCCAGCAGCTTGGAGACAGGGGATGGCTACACCTTC. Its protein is CASSLETGDGYTF.

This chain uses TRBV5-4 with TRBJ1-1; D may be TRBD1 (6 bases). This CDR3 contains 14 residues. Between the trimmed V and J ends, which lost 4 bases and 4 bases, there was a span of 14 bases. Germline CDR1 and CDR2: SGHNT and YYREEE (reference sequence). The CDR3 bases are TGTGCCAGCAGCCTCCCACAGGGTACCACTGAAGCTTTCTTT. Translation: CASSLPQGTTEAFF.

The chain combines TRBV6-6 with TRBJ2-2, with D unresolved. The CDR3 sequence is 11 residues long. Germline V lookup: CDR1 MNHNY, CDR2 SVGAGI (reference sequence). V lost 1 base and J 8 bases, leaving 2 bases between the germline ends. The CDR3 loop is CASSYLGELFF. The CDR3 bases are TGTGCCAGCAGTTACTTGGGGGAGCTGTTTTTT.